This is a list of T cell receptor beta chains from one sample in a study of OX40 agonist ivuxolimab in advanced cancers. Here immunoSEQ multiplex PCR was the method, and the copy in TCRdb shows in-frame clones only, minus some. Seen here are approximately 38,000 clones, 80% to 90% observed once, and the top ten hold around 33%. The sample in question was CD4+ or CD8+ T cells sorted from blood, obtained in a trial of the OX40 agonist ivuxolimab. These receptors were collected from an adult with an advanced solid tumor such as melanoma, head and neck, liver or kidney cancer. The CDR3 runs from the conserved cysteine through the conserved F or W. Each record gives: D gene, CDR3 length, clone size, J gene, V gene, CDR3 DNA, CDR3 protein. A D gene is named only where the DNA matches it firmly. Size is omitted from some rows. Given values are once, few, many or a class for expanded clones.

>TRBD2|14|-|TRBJ2-3|TRBV10-3
TGTGCCACCGGGGGGGCTAGCGGGACAGATACGCAGTATTTT
CATGGASGTDTQYF
>TRBD2|16|-|TRBJ2-1|TRBV9
TGTGCCAGCAGCTCCCCCGGGACTAGCGCCTACAATGAGCAGTTCTTC
CASSSPGTSAYNEQFF
>-|16|-|TRBJ2-3|TRBV29-1
TGCAGCGTTGAAGGGCCGGGTGGGGGCAATCCTGATACGCAGTATTTT
CSVEGPGGGNPDTQYF
>TRBD2|15|-|TRBJ2-1|TRBV7-9
TGTGCCAGCAGCTTAGTATTAGCGGGAGTCAATGAGCAGTTCTTC
CASSLVLAGVNEQFF
>-|12|-|TRBJ1-1|TRBV5-8
TGTGCCAGCAGCCCCAGACAGGTCAAAGCTTTCTTT
CASSPRQVKAFF
>TRBD1|19|-|TRBJ1-6|TRBV7-8
TGTGCCAGCAGCTCTAAAGGGGGACAGGGAGTAGACAATAATTCACCCCTCCACTTT
CASSSKGGQGVDNNSPLHF
>-|15|-|TRBJ1-1|TRBV6-5
TGTGCCAGCAGCCCGTCCATGACAGGGAACACTGAAGCTTTCTTT
CASSPSMTGNTEAFF
>-|13|-|TRBJ1-5|TRBV9
TGTGCCAGCAGCGTGGGCCCCGGGGAGCCCCAGCATTTT
CASSVGPGEPQHF
>-|12|once|TRBJ2-1|TRBV6-5
TGTGCCAGCAGCAACAGACAGCCGGGGGAGTTCTTC
CASSNRQPGEFF
>-|15|-|TRBJ2-5|TRBV9
TGTGCCAGCAGCGTAGGGACGGAGGGGGGAGAGACCCAGTACTTC
CASSVGTEGGETQYF
>-|14|once|TRBJ1-4|TRBV5-4
TGTGCCAGCAGAGGGACCGCAACTAATGAAAAACTGTTTTTT
CASRGTATNEKLFF
>-|13|once|TRBJ1-2|TRBV6-4
TGTGCCAGCAGTGACTCGGGGCGGGGGGACTACACCTTC
CASSDSGRGDYTF
>TRBD1|12|-|TRBJ1-4|TRBV2
TGTGCCAACCAGGGGGACGATGAAAAACTGTTTTTT
CANQGDDEKLFF
>-|13|-|TRBJ2-3|TRBV29-1
TGCAGCGTTCTGTCGGGTCCTGAAGATACGCAGTATTTT
CSVLSGPEDTQYF
>-|14|-|TRBJ1-2|TRBV18
TGTGCCAGCTCACCAAATGGGGTGGGAGGCGGCTACACCTTC
CASSPNGVGGGYTF
>-|15|-|TRBJ2-5|TRBV4-1
TGCGCCAGCAGCCAAGAGAGTCCAGCTCGGGAGACCCAGTACTTC
CASSQESPARETQYF
>-|15|-|TRBJ1-6|TRBV6-5
TGTGCCAGCAGTTACTCAAGCCAGGGAGGTTCACCCCTCCACTTT
CASSYSSQGGSPLHF
>-|13|-|TRBJ1-2|TRBV7-9
TGTGCCAGCAGCCGAACAGGGCTCTATGGCTACACCTTC
CASSRTGLYGYTF
>-|14|-|TRBJ2-3|TRBV6-5
TGTGCCAGCAGTTACCGCGGGGGCACAGATACGCAGTATTTT
CASSYRGGTDTQYF
>-|13|-|TRBJ2-5|TRBV7-8
TGTGCCAGCAGCCCACGCACGAGAGAGACCCAGTACTTC
CASSPRTRETQYF
>TRBD1|15|-|TRBJ2-7|TRBV11-1
TGTGCCAGCAGCGCGACGGGACAGGGTTCCTACGAGCAGTACTTC
CASSATGQGSYEQYF
>-|17|-|TRBJ2-7|TRBV7-9
TGTGCCAGCAGCTTAACACCCGGGGGGACAGGTTCCTACGAGCAGTACTTC
CASSLTPGGTGSYEQYF
>TRBD2|15|-|TRBJ2-5|TRBV4-1
TGCGCCAGCAGCTTTAGCGGGGCACTACAAGAGACCCAGTACTTC
CASSFSGALQETQYF
>-|15|-|TRBJ2-4|TRBV11-2
TGTGCCAGCAGCCTCGGGACACTAGCCAAAAACATTCAGTACTTC
CASSLGTLAKNIQYF
>-|17|-|TRBJ2-7|TRBV18
TGTGCCAGCTCCCCCGGGACAGCGGGTCTAAACGCCTACGAGCAGTACTTC
CASSPGTAGLNAYEQYF
>TRBD2|18|-|TRBJ2-7|TRBV5-4
TGTGCCAGCAGCTTGGGCGGTAGCGGGGGGCCCTTCTCCTACGAGCAGTACTTC
CASSLGGSGGPFSYEQYF
>-|13|-|TRBJ1-2|TRBV7-3
TGTGCCAGCAGCTTGGGGGGAGAGGAAGGCTACACCTTC
CASSLGGEEGYTF
>-|13|-|TRBJ1-1|TRBV6-1
TGTGCCAGCAGTGAAGTCTTGAACACTGAAGCTTTCTTT
CASSEVLNTEAFF
>TRBD2|15|-|TRBJ2-7|TRBV5-1
TGCGCCAGCAGCTTTGTGGGAGGGCCCCCTCTCGAGCAGTACTTC
CASSFVGGPPLEQYF
>-|17|-|TRBJ2-7|TRBV28
TGTGCCAGCAGTTTCGCCCCATCCCGGGACGGATCCTACGAGCAGTACTTC
CASSFAPSRDGSYEQYF
>-|14|-|TRBJ1-5|TRBV19
TGTGCCAGTAGTATGAGAGATTACAATCAGCCCCAGCATTTT
CASSMRDYNQPQHF
>-|16|once|TRBJ2-4|TRBV18
TGTGCCAGCTCACCACTTGCCACGGGATCGAAAAACATTCAGTACTTC
CASSPLATGSKNIQYF
>TRBD1|15|-|TRBJ1-1|TRBV19
TGTGCCAGTAGTACTCGGACAGGGGTGAACACTGAAGCTTTCTTT
CASSTRTGVNTEAFF